This record covers a single TCR delta chain. This may be a read error, as it is one base from a much larger clone. This sample also contains other DNA sequences that code for the same CDR3. These data originate in a study of gamma-delta chains in newborns, infants, children. Study background: Polyclonal expansion of innate γδ T cells after birth follows microbial exposure.

TCRdb redid clone calling on the reads using CATT. Seen here are fewer than 4,500 delta-chain clones, 0.64% observed once, and the top ten hold more than 13%. The TCR originated in a child who was a newborn, infant or young child, either healthy, febrile or measles-vaccinated (not recorded which). The specimen sequenced was blood.

The CDR3 loop reads CACDTGDPRSWDTRQMFF. CDR3 DNA sequence: TGTGCCTGTGACACCGGGGATCCCCGCTCCTGGGACACCCGCCAGATGTTTTTC. This chain uses TRDV2 with TRDJ3; TRDD3 is a possible D gene (6 bases). This CDR3 is built from 18 residues. Germline values: CDR1 GEAIGNYY, CDR2 EKD.